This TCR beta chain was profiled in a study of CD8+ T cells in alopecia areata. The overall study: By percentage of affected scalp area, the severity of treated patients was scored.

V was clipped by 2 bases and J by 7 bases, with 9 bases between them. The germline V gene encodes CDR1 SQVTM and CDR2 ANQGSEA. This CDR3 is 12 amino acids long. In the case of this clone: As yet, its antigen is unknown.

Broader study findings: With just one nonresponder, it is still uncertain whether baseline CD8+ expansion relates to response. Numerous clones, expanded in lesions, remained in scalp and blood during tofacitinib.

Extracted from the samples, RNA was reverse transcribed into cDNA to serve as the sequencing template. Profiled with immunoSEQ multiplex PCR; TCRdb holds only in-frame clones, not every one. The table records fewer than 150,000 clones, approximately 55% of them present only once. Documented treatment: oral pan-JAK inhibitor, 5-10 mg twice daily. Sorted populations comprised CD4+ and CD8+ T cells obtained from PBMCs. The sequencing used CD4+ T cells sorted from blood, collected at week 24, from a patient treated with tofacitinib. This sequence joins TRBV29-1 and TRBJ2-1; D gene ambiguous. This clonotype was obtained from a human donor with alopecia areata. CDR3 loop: CSVESNGNEQFF. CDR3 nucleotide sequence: TGCAGCGTTGAATCGAACGGGAATGAGCAGTTCTTC.